Listed below are T cell receptor beta chains from one sample, sequenced in a study of T-cell reconstitution after alpha-beta-depleted transplantation in children. TCRdb re-analysed the PCR reads in MiXCR, keeping a single row per CDR3 protein. Counted here are around 45,000 distinct CDR3 sequences, around 53% occurring once; the ten biggest clones make up around two fifths. Here the sequenced sample was peripheral blood, taken before TCRalphabeta/CD19-depleted stem cell transplant. The receptors shown here come from a boy less than two years old with SCID, due to receive a stem cell transplant. Each CDR3 is given with its conserved first and last residue. D genes are given only for firm matches. Clone size is shown for a subset of rows, as once, few, many or a class of expanded clone.

TRBJ1-1	TRBV4-2	TRBD1	few	14	TGTGCCAGCAGCCAAGCTCAGGGGGCCACTGAAGCTTTCTTT	CASSQAQGATEAFF
TRBJ2-3	TRBV12-3/TRBV12-4	NA	NA	15	TGTGCCAGCAGCATAGCGGTCCCCCTGGAAGATACGCAGTATTTT	CASSIAVPLEDTQYF
TRBJ2-1	TRBV10-3	TRBD2	NA	16	TGTGCCATCAGTGAGCGGACTAGCGGTCTTGGAGATGAGCAGTTCTTC	CAISERTSGLGDEQFF
TRBJ2-1	TRBV27	NA	NA	14	TGTGCCAGCAGTTCCTACCCCTCCTACAATGAGCAGTTCTTC	CASSSYPSYNEQFF
TRBJ1-1	TRBV4-2	NA	NA	15	TGTGCCAGCAGGTTACATACAGGGACAAACACTGAAGCTTTCTTT	CASRLHTGTNTEAFF
TRBJ1-2	TRBV19	TRBD1	NA	18	TGTGCCAGTAGCCAGGGGGCAGTGCGGCGAACTACTAACTATGGCTACACCTTC	CASSQGAVRRTTNYGYTF
TRBJ2-3	TRBV10-3	NA	NA	15	TGTGCCATCAGTGATGAAGGGGCCAGCACAGATACGCAGTATTTT	CAISDEGASTDTQYF
TRBJ2-5	TRBV12-3/TRBV12-4	NA	NA	12	TGTGCCAGCACCCTGGACCAAGAGACCCAGTACTTC	CASTLDQETQYF
TRBJ2-2	TRBV10-3	TRBD2	NA	15	TGTGCCATTAGGACTAGCGGGGCCGTCACCGGGGAGCTGTTTTTT	CAIRTSGAVTGELFF
TRBJ1-2	TRBV7-2	TRBD1	few	15	TGTGCCAGCAGCTTCCGACAGGGGGCTCCCTATGGCTACACCTTC	CASSFRQGAPYGYTF
TRBJ1-1	TRBV27	NA	NA	16	TGTGCCAGCAGTTTCCTTCAGGGGTTGTCGAACACTGAAGCTTTCTTT	CASSFLQGLSNTEAFF
TRBJ1-1	TRBV7-9	NA	NA	14	TGTGCCAGCAGCCGGAGCGGGGGGAACACTGAAGCTTTCTTT	CASSRSGGNTEAFF
TRBJ2-5	TRBV7-9	NA	many	13	TGTGCCAGCAGCCAACCCTCGGAGGAGACCCAGTACTTC	CASSQPSEETQYF
TRBJ2-7	TRBV12-3/TRBV12-4	NA	NA	16	TGTGCCAGCAGCCCTACGGGGACCCAGGGGAGCTACGAGCAGTACTTC	CASSPTGTQGSYEQYF
TRBJ1-1	TRBV7-9	NA	NA	13	TGTGCCAGCAGCTTAGAGGGGGTCACTGAAGCTTTCTTT	CASSLEGVTEAFF
TRBJ1-1	TRBV7-3	NA	NA	14	TGTGCCAGCAGCCCGGGACCGCGGAACACTGAAGCTTTCTTT	CASSPGPRNTEAFF
TRBJ2-1	TRBV6-4	TRBD1	few	14	TGTGCCAGCAGTGAAGGGACAGGGTACAATGAGCAGTTCTTC	CASSEGTGYNEQFF
TRBJ2-7	TRBV16	NA	NA	12	TGTGCCAGCAGCCAATCTGCCTACGAGCAGTACTTC	CASSQSAYEQYF
TRBJ2-7	TRBV20-1	NA	once	13	TGCAGTGCTAGAGATCCGTGGAGGGACGAGCAGTACTTC	CSARDPWRDEQYF
TRBJ2-7	TRBV12-3/TRBV12-4	TRBD2	few	14	TGTGCCAGCAGCCCTAGCGGGGGGCGCTACGAGCAGTACTTC	CASSPSGGRYEQYF
TRBJ1-1	TRBV3-1	NA	hyperexpanded	13	TGTGCCAGCAAACCAGACTCGGGCACTGAAGCTTTCTTT	CASKPDSGTEAFF
TRBJ2-5	TRBV7-3	NA	few	13	TGTGCCAGCAGCTTTGGACTGCAAGAGACCCAGTACTTC	CASSFGLQETQYF
TRBJ2-5	TRBV6-5	TRBD1	many	14	TGTGCCAGCAGTTTGGGACAGGCAGAGGAGACCCAGTACTTC	CASSLGQAEETQYF
TRBJ1-5	TRBV18	TRBD1	NA	14	TGTGCCAGCTCACCGTCGGGACAGATTCAGCCCCAGCATTTT	CASSPSGQIQPQHF
TRBJ2-6	TRBV20-1	NA	NA	13	TGCAGTGCTAGACAGGGTGGGGCCAACGTCCTGACTTTC	CSARQGGANVLTF
TRBJ2-3	TRBV20-1	NA	NA	14	TGCAGTGCTAGGGCGGAACCGATCACAGATACGCAGTATTTT	CSARAEPITDTQYF
TRBJ2-7	TRBV12-3/TRBV12-4	NA	NA	13	TGTGCCAGCAGTTTTAGGAAATACGGGGAGCAGTACTTC	CASSFRKYGEQYF
TRBJ2-7	TRBV12-3/TRBV12-4	TRBD2	NA	15	TGTGCCAGCAGTCCAACGAGCGGGGGCTCCTACGAGCAGTACTTC	CASSPTSGGSYEQYF
TRBJ2-1	TRBV3-1	TRBD2	NA	15	TGTGCCAGCAGCCCCGTACTAGCGGGGGGCAATGAGCAGTTCTTC	CASSPVLAGGNEQFF
TRBJ2-1	TRBV20-1	NA	NA	17	TGCAGTGCTAGAGTAATCCCCCAGGGCCGCTCCTACAATGAGCAGTTCTTC	CSARVIPQGRSYNEQFF
TRBJ2-5	TRBV20-1	TRBD1	NA	12	TGCAGTAATGACAGGGGGCGCGAGACCCAGCACTTC	CSNDRGRETQHF
TRBJ1-2	TRBV10-3	NA	NA	16	TGTGCCATCGGGAAGGGTGGCCAGGGCTCAGACTATGGCTACACCTTC	CAIGKGGQGSDYGYTF
TRBJ1-2	TRBV29-1	NA	NA	12	TGCAGCGCTCGACAGGTGGACTATGGCTACACCTTC	CSARQVDYGYTF
TRBJ1-2	TRBV18	NA	NA	11	TGTGCCAGCTCAATGGGAGATGGCTACACCTTC	CASSMGDGYTF
TRBJ1-1	TRBV12-3/TRBV12-4	NA	NA	14	TGTGCCAGCATTATGGGGTTAGGGGAGGCTGAAGCTTTCTTC	CASIMGLGEAEAFF
TRBJ1-6	TRBV7-2	NA	few	13	TGTGCCAGCAGCTTAACGGATAATTCACCCCTCCACTTT	CASSLTDNSPLHF
TRBJ2-7	TRBV5-1	NA	NA	14	TGCGCCAGCAGCCCTGACACCGTCCGTGACGAGCAGTACTTC	CASSPDTVRDEQYF
TRBJ1-3	TRBV2	NA	few	16	TGTGCCAGCAGTGAAGGCCTCCGCACAGTTGGAGACACCATATATTTT	CASSEGLRTVGDTIYF
TRBJ2-7	TRBV27	NA	NA	19	TGTGCCAGCAGTACCTACGAACTAACCGGGACAAGGGTATTGGGGGAGCAGTACTTC	CASSTYELTGTRVLGEQYF
TRBJ2-2	TRBV29-1	TRBD1	NA	13	TGCAGCGTTGACAGGGGGCGCAACGGGGAGCTGTTTTTT	CSVDRGRNGELFF
TRBJ2-1	TRBV20-1	TRBD2	NA	15	TGCAGTGCTAAGGACTGGACTAGCACTAACAATGAGCAGTTCTTC	CSAKDWTSTNNEQFF
TRBJ2-1	TRBV5-1	NA	NA	13	TGCGCCAGCAGCGCCGCGGGGCTCAATGAGCAGTTCTTC	CASSAAGLNEQFF
TRBJ2-4	TRBV5-1	NA	NA	16	TGCGCCAGCAGCTTGGGGCGGGACAGCTCCCTAAACATTCAGTACTTC	CASSLGRDSSLNIQYF
TRBJ2-7	TRBV20-1	NA	NA	14	TGCAGTGCTGGGGGCCGTGGAAACTCCTACGAGCAGTACTTC	CSAGGRGNSYEQYF
TRBJ2-1	TRBV29-1	NA	NA	13	TGCAGCGCCGGAGGGGACTCCTACAATGAGCAGTTCTTC	CSAGGDSYNEQFF
TRBJ1-1	TRBV6-5	NA	many	13	TGTGCCAGCAGTTTATCAGTTAACACTGAAGCTTTCTTT	CASSLSVNTEAFF
TRBJ2-7	TRBV28	NA	NA	16	TGTGCCAGCAGTTTCTACCGCGGACAGTCCTCCTACGAGCAGTACTTC	CASSFYRGQSSYEQYF
TRBJ2-7	TRBV5-1	NA	NA	15	TGCGCCAGCAGCTCGACACAGGGTGGAGGATGGGAGCAGTACTTC	CASSSTQGGGWEQYF
TRBJ2-3	TRBV6-1	TRBD2	few	15	TGTGCCAGCAGTGAAGTAGCGGGGGACACAGATACGCAGTATTTT	CASSEVAGDTDTQYF
TRBJ2-3	TRBV9	TRBD2	few	15	TGTGCCAGCAGCGTAGTACCTAGCGGGGCAGATACGCAGTATTTT	CASSVVPSGADTQYF